A single sample is the source of the 31 T cell receptor beta chains below, sequenced in a study of T cell responses to AZD1222 COVID-19 vaccine. Profiling relied on immunoSEQ multiplex PCR, and the TCRdb table lists in-frame clones only, not all of them. The table has approximately 150,000 clones, approximately 88% seen once. The sample was peripheral blood, taken 28 days after the second AZD1222 dose. The source of these receptors is an adult who received the AZD1222 COVID-19 vaccine.

The chain is built from TRBV12-3 or TRBV12-4 and TRBJ2-7; TRBD2 matches 7 bases. V trimming: 3 bases; J trimming: 6 bases; junction bases outside the gene matches: 2. This CDR3 has 12 amino acids. Here the CDR3 reads CASSFAGVEQYF. The CDR3 DNA reads as TGTGCCAGCAGTTTCGCGGGGGTCGAGCAGTACTTC.

This clone was counted once. The chain carries TRBV2 and TRBJ2-2; a possible D gene is TRBD1 (6 bases). Germline V gene data show CDR1 as SNHLY and CDR2 as FYNNEI. The CDR3 contains 14 residues. V lost 6 bases and J lost 5, with 13 bases in between. CDR3 in amino acids: CASSQNRVTGELFF. The CDR3 DNA is TGTGCCAGCAGCCAGAACAGGGTTACCGGGGAGCTGTTTTTT.

The chain recombines TRBV2 with TRBJ1-6; no reliable D call. The CDR3 is 13 amino acids. Trimming pared 7 bases from V and 8 bases from J, leaving 12 bases between. Germline values: CDR1 SNHLY, CDR2 FYNNEI. CDR3 protein: CASKRSDDSPLHF. The CDR3 nucleotides read TGTGCCAGCAAGAGGTCAGACGATTCACCCCTCCACTTT.

This chain uses TRBV18 with TRBJ2-7, with 7 bases lining up with TRBD1. This CDR3 contains 15 residues. The junction had 15 bases not matched to a gene; V was cut back by 6 bases and J by 7 bases. CDR1 KGHSH and CDR2 LQKENI come from the germline V gene. CDR3 sequence reads: CASSGRTGDRGEQYF. CDR3 nucleotide sequence: TGTGCCAGCTCCGGAAGGACAGGCGATCGTGGGGAGCAGTACTTC.

J is TRBJ2-7 and V is TRBV2; TRBD1 matches 8 bases. Per germline, CDR1 SNHLY and CDR2 FYNNEI. This CDR3 has 14 amino acids. The junction had 9 bases not matched to a gene; V was cut back by 4 bases and J by 7 bases. In DNA, the CDR3 is TGTGCCAGCAGTGTCGTCGACAGGGGTAGAGAGCAGTACTTC. It translates to CASSVVDRGREQYF.

The genes are TRBV29-1 and TRBJ2-5; perhaps TRBD1 as D (6 bases). The CDR3 is made up of 12 amino acids. Trimming shortened V by 7 bases and J by 0 bases, and 9 bases separated the two germline ends. Germline V gene data show CDR1 as SQVTM and CDR2 as ANQGSEA. Here the CDR3 DNA reads TGCAGCGGCGGACAGTACCAAGAGACCCAGTACTTC. It translates to CSGGQYQETQYF.

The rearrangement uses TRBV7-9 and TRBJ1-4; no clear D gene. Trimming took 0 bases from V and 0 from J, leaving 5 bases between them. The V gene's germline CDR1 is SEHNR and CDR2 FQNEAQ (reference sequence). CDR3 length: 15 residues. The CDR3 DNA reads as TGTGCCAGCAGCTTAGCGCCCACAACTAATGAAAAACTGTTTTTT. Translating it yields CASSLAPTTNEKLFF.

The J gene is TRBJ2-7, the V gene TRBV5-1, with 11 bases lining up with TRBD2. This CDR3 region has 15 residues. V lost 4 bases and J lost 2; bases outside the gene matches: 5. The germline CDR1 and CDR2 sequences are SGHRS and YFSETQ. CDR3 DNA sequence: TGCGCCAGCAGCGTCTATAGCGGGGGGGCCTACGAGCAGTACTTC. This translates into CASSVYSGGAYEQYF.

The gene calls are TRBV19 and TRBJ2-5; 8 bases align to TRBD1. Unmatched junction bases numbered 6, after V lost 8 bases and J lost 4 bases. This CDR3 is built from 13 residues. CDR1 LNHDA and CDR2 SQIVND come from the germline V gene (reference sequence). CDR3 DNA: TGTGCCAGTGGTCAGGGGGCTGGAGAGACCCAGTACTTC. The encoded protein is CASGQGAGETQYF.

The CDR3 loop reads CASSLAGTSGGKYEQYF. The CDR3 bases are TGTGCCAGCAGCTTAGCCGGGACTAGCGGGGGAAAGTACGAGCAGTACTTC. V is TRBV7-4 and J is TRBJ2-7, with 14 bases lining up with TRBD2. Germline V lookup: CDR1 SGHVT, CDR2 SQSDAQ. V was clipped by 0 bases and J by 4 bases; unmatched bases: 5. The CDR3 loop spans 17 amino acids.

V and J are TRBV19 and TRBJ2-7; D possibly corresponds to TRBD2 (5 bases). Germline assignment: CDR1 LNHDA and CDR2 SQIVND (reference sequence). CDR3 length: 16 amino acids. The V gene lost 9 bases and the J gene lost 5 bases, with 26 bases spanning the gap. This CDR3 reads CASSPTPGYKAHEQYF. DNA of the CDR3: TGTGCCAGCTCACCCACACCGGGATACAAGGCCCACGAGCAGTACTTC.

The V gene is TRBV7-2, the J gene TRBJ2-2, with D unclear. The CDR3 is 13 residues long. V gave up 4 bases and J gave up 5 bases, with 8 bases separating them. The germline CDR1 and CDR2 sequences are SGHTA and FQGNSA. The CDR3 reads CASSSVDTGELFF. The CDR3 DNA reads TGTGCCAGCAGCTCCGTGGATACCGGGGAGCTGTTTTTT. The full variable domain, with the rest looked up from reference TRBV7-2 and TRBJ2-2, is GAGVSQSPSNKVTEKGKDVELRCDPISGHTALYWYRQSLGQGLEFLIYFQGNSAPDKSGLPSDRFSAERTGGSVSTLTIQRTQQEDSAVYLCASSSVDTGELFFGEGSRLTVL.

This chain joins TRBV23-1 and TRBJ2-3, with 8 bases matching TRBD2. TRBV23-1 is an ORF; its function is uncertain. The CDR3 spans 17 residues. The V segment lost 2 bases and the J segment 6 bases; nucleotides outside the gene matches: 13. The CDR3 protein is CASSQAVARGGTDTQYF. Here the CDR3 DNA reads TGCGCCAGCAGTCAAGCGGTAGCACGGGGGGGGACCGATACGCAGTATTTT.

The gene calls are TRBV4-3 and TRBJ1-1; no firm D call. Germline V gene sequence: CDR1 LGHNA, CDR2 YSLEER. V lost 4 bases, J lost 3 bases, and 12 bases lay in between. CDR3 size: 14 residues. CDR3 nucleotide sequence: TGCGCCAGCAGCCCTATGGGCTTAGACACTGAAGCTTTCTTT. It specifies CASSPMGLDTEAFF.

The J gene is TRBJ1-2, the V gene TRBV6-7, with 10 bases that match TRBD1. TRBV6-7 falls under the ORF class, with uncertain function. V lost 9 bases to trimming and J lost 2 bases; unmatched junction nucleotides: 9. The CDR3 is made up of 15 amino acids. The DNA of the CDR3 is TGTGCCAGAGAGACAGGGGGCAAAGAGAACTATGGCTACACCTTC. Amino acids: CARETGGKENYGYTF.

The rearrangement joins TRBV18 to TRBJ1-5; D is undetermined. This CDR3 contains 14 residues. The V gene's germline CDR1 is KGHSH and CDR2 LQKENI. V lost 3 bases and J lost 2, with 8 bases in between. The CDR3 DNA sequence: TGTGCCAGCTCACCGGAGGTTGGCAATCAGCCCCAGCATTTT. It is translated as CASSPEVGNQPQHF.

The rearrangement joins TRBV30 to TRBJ2-1, with TRBD2 identical over 10 bases. The CDR3 has 15 amino acids. Germline lookup yields CDR1 GTSNPN and CDR2 SVGIG (reference sequence). J was trimmed by 6 bases and V by 0 bases; bases with no gene match: 5. Here the CDR3 reads CAWSVRLAGLNEQFF. The CDR3 nucleotides read TGTGCCTGGAGTGTGCGACTAGCGGGCCTCAATGAGCAGTTCTTC.

The rearrangement uses TRBV5-4 and TRBJ2-7; D perhaps matches TRBD2 (5 bases). The CDR3 runs to 16 residues. The V gene lost 0 bases and the J gene lost 2 bases, with 15 bases spanning the gap. Per the germline V gene, CDR1 is SGHNT and CDR2 is YYREEE (reference sequence). This chain's CDR3 is CASSLGGWRAPYEQYF. In nucleotides, the CDR3 is TGTGCCAGCAGCTTGGGGGGTTGGCGGGCCCCCTACGAGCAGTACTTC.

This clone was counted between two and nine times. Distinct nucleotide sequences in the sample also encode this CDR3. The gene calls are TRBV5-1 and TRBJ2-5, with D unclear. Germline loops: CDR1 SGHRS, CDR2 YFSETQ. The CDR3 covers 12 residues. The V gene lost 0 bases and the J gene lost 2 bases, with 2 bases spanning the gap. The CDR3 sequence: CASSLGQETQYF. CDR3 in DNA: TGCGCCAGCAGCTTGGGACAAGAGACCCAGTACTTC.

The gene calls are TRBV9 and TRBJ1-1, with 7 positions matching TRBD1. The germline gives CDR1 SGDLS, CDR2 YYNGEE. There are 13 residues in the CDR3. The V segment lost 4 bases and the J segment 4 bases; nucleotides outside the gene matches: 4. CDR3 DNA: TGTGCCAGCAGCCAGGGGGTGAGCACTGAAGCTTTCTTT. Amino acids: CASSQGVSTEAFF.

This rearrangement joins TRBV6-5 to TRBJ1-6; 8 nucleotides line up with TRBD1. This CDR3 contains 13 residues. Germline V gene lookup returns CDR1 MNHEY and CDR2 SVGAGI. Trimming took 5 bases from V and 11 from J; bases not matched to a gene: 5. In DNA form, the CDR3 reads TGTGCCAGCAGTAGACAGGGGATCACACCCCTCCACTTT. Translated: CASSRQGITPLHF.

This clone appeared a single time. This chain connects TRBV7-8 to TRBJ1-1, with 7 bases fitting TRBD1. Germline-derived CDR1 and CDR2 are SGHVS and FQNEAQ. The CDR3 totals 14 residues. V dropped 3 bases and J dropped 4; count of bases not matched to a gene: 5. DNA of the CDR3: TGTGCCAGCAGCTTGAACAGGGGTGTCACTGAAGCTTTCTTT. Encoded protein: CASSLNRGVTEAFF.

The V and J genes are TRBV6-2 or TRBV6-3 and TRBJ2-1, with D maybe TRBD1 (7 bases). V shed 0 bases and J shed 3 bases, with 15 bases lying between them. The germline V gene has CDR1 MNHEY and CDR2 SVGEGT. This CDR3 region has 17 residues. The DNA of the CDR3 is TGTGCCAGCAGTTACTCCCCGCCAGGGGGACTCTACAATGAGCAGTTCTTC. Its protein is CASSYSPPGGLYNEQFF.

The J gene is TRBJ2-7, the V gene TRBV11-2, with 7 bases aligning to TRBD2. Per germline, CDR1 SGHAT and CDR2 FQNNGV. The J segment lost 4 bases and the V segment lost 5 bases, leaving 2 bases of the junction unmatched. The CDR3 spans 12 residues. The CDR3 DNA reads TGTGCCAGCAGCCCTAGCGGTTACGAGCAGTACTTC. Encoded protein: CASSPSGYEQYF.

The chain employs TRBV14 and TRBJ2-3; D not resolved. Trimming shortened V by 1 base and J by 2 bases, and 13 bases separated the two germline ends. The CDR3 covers 16 residues. Germline V gene lookup returns CDR1 SGHDN and CDR2 FVKESK. Here the CDR3 DNA reads TGTGCCAGCAGCCAAGGACGGATGGGGAACACAGATACGCAGTATTTT. Translating it yields CASSQGRMGNTDTQYF.

This clone occurred once. V gene TRBV3-1 (or the pseudogene TRBV3-2) combines with J gene TRBJ2-2, with 10 bases identical to TRBD1. Germline V lookup: CDR1 LGHDT, CDR2 YNNKEL (reference sequence). This CDR3 region has 13 residues. V was clipped by 10 bases and J by 4 bases; unmatched bases: 3. In DNA form, the CDR3 reads TGTGCCACCAGGACAGGGGGCACCGGGGAGCTGTTTTTT. Its protein is CATRTGGTGELFF.

Only one count was recorded for this clone. The rearrangement links TRBV27 to TRBJ1-2; D call uncertain. CDR1 is MNHEY and CDR2 is SMNVEV in the germline V gene (reference sequence). V lost 6 bases and J lost 8, with 13 bases in between. This CDR3 contains 12 residues. The CDR3 reads CASRLGPEGYTF. The CDR3 DNA follows: TGTGCCAGCAGACTAGGACCAGAGGGCTACACCTTC.

This rearrangement joins TRBV4-1 to TRBJ1-1, with D possibly TRBD1 on 5 matching bases. Germline V gives CDR1 MGHRA, CDR2 YSYEKL. The CDR3 runs to 15 residues. The ends were cut back, 5 bases at V and 2 bases at J, with 15 bases in the middle. The DNA of the CDR3 is TGCGCCAGCAGCACAGATCCAGGGATCAACACTGAAGCTTTCTTT. Protein product: CASSTDPGINTEAFF.

The chain links TRBV18 to TRBJ1-2; D is unclear. This CDR3 has 15 residues. Germline CDR1 and CDR2: KGHSH and LQKENI. V lost 3 bases to trimming and J lost 3 bases, with 14 bases between them. As DNA, the CDR3 is TGTGCCAGCTCACCTCAGACGGGCCCTGACTATGGCTACACCTTC. Translating gives CASSPQTGPDYGYTF.

The chain combines TRBV12-3 or TRBV12-4 with TRBJ2-7; D is unclear. The CDR3 extends over 13 amino acids. Trimming removed 3 bases from V and 0 bases from J, with 6 bases in between. This chain's CDR3 is CASSFSGSYEQYF. DNA of the CDR3: TGTGCCAGCAGTTTTAGTGGCTCCTACGAGCAGTACTTC.

This chain's CDR3 is CASSQDRAGVSYEQYF. The CDR3 DNA reads as TGTGCCAGCAGCCAAGATCGGGCAGGGGTTTCCTACGAGCAGTACTTC. V gene TRBV4-2 combines with J gene TRBJ2-7, with a possible D match to TRBD1 (6 bases). The CDR3 runs 16 residues. Trimming removed 0 bases at V and 1 base at J, with 13 bases between. Germline V lookup: CDR1 LGHNA, CDR2 YNFKEQ.